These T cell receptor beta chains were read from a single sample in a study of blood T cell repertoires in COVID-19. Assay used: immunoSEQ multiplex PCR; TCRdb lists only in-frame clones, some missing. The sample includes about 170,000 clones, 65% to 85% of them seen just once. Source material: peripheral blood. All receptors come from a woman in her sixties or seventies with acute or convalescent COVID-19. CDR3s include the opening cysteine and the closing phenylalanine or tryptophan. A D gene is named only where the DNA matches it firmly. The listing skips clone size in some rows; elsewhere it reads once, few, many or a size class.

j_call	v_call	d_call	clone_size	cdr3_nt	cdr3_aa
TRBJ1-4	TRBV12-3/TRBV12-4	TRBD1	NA	TGTGCCAGCAGTTCGACAGGGAACGAAAAACTGTTTTTT	CASSSTGNEKLFF
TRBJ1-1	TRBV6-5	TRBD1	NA	TGTGCCAGCAGTTACTGGGACAGGGGGAACACTGAAGCTTTCTTT	CASSYWDRGNTEAFF
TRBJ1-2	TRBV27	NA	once	TGTGCCAGCAGTTCCCCCAGGGGAAGGGCTAACTATGGCTACACCTTC	CASSSPRGRANYGYTF
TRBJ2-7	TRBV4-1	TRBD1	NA	TGCGCCAGCAGCCTGATAATGGGACAGGGGGTCCCCTACGAGCAGTACTTC	CASSLIMGQGVPYEQYF
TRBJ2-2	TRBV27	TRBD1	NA	TGTGCCAGCAGTTTATTCGGGACAGGGCAAACCGGGGAGCTGTTTTTT	CASSLFGTGQTGELFF
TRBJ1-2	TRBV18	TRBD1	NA	TGTGCCAGCTCACCACCAGACAGGGCGCGTCTCTATGGCTACACCTTC	CASSPPDRARLYGYTF
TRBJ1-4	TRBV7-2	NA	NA	TGTGCCAGCAGCTTATTAGGGCCAGGGGACGAAAAACTGTTTTTT	CASSLLGPGDEKLFF
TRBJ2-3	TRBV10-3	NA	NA	TGTGCCATCAGCCTGACTGGAACTAGCACAGATACGCAGTATTTT	CAISLTGTSTDTQYF
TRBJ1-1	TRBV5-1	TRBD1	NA	TGCGCCAGCAGCCCCCGGGACAGGGGGGGGTACACTGAAGCTTTCTTT	CASSPRDRGGYTEAFF
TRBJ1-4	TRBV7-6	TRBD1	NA	TGTGCCAGCAGCTTAGGACAGGGGGCTTTTGAAAAACTGTTTTTT	CASSLGQGAFEKLFF
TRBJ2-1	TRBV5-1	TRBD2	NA	TGCGCCAGCAGCCCGAAGGGGGCGGGGGGGTTCTACAATGAGCAGTTCTTC	CASSPKGAGGFYNEQFF
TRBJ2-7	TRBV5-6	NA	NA	TGTGCCAGCAGCTTGACTTACTACGAGCAGTACTTC	CASSLTYYEQYF
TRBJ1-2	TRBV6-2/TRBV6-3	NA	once	TGTGCCAGCAGCGTTCAGGGTCACGCTAACTATGGCTACACCTTC	CASSVQGHANYGYTF
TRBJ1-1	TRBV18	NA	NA	TGTGCCAGCTCACCACGGACAGAGAACACTGAAGCTTTCTTT	CASSPRTENTEAFF
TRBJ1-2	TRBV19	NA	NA	TGTGCCAGTAGTATGACCGTCACCTCCCCACTAGGCTACACCTTC	CASSMTVTSPLGYTF
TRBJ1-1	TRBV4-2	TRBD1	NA	TGTGCCAGCAGCCATGGGGACAGAATGAACACTGAAGCTTTCTTT	CASSHGDRMNTEAFF
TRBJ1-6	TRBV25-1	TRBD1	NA	TGTGCCAGCAGTGACGCCCGACAGGGGGCTAATTCACCCCTCCACTTT	CASSDARQGANSPLHF
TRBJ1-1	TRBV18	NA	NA	TGTGCCAGCTCACCCACCCGGGGGTCTGAAGCTTTCTTT	CASSPTRGSEAFF
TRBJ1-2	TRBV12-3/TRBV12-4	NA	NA	TGTGCCAGCAGTTTGGGGGGTACCTATGGCTACACCTTC	CASSLGGTYGYTF
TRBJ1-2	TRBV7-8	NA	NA	TGTGCCAGCAGCTTAACACAGCAGGGGCCGCGAGGCTACACCTTC	CASSLTQQGPRGYTF
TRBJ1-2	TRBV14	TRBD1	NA	TGTGCCAGCAGCCAAGAATGGACAGGGTTCGGCTACACCTTC	CASSQEWTGFGYTF
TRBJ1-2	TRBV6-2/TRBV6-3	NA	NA	TGTGCCAGCAGTTATGGCACGGGCTACACCTTC	CASSYGTGYTF
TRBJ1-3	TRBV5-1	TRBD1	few	TGCGCCAGCAGCCCTTCTTCCGGGACAGGGTACCCGGGAAACACCATATATTTT	CASSPSSGTGYPGNTIYF
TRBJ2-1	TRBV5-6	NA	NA	TGTGCCAGCAGCTTGGTGCAGGTCGCCTACAATGAGCAGTTCTTC	CASSLVQVAYNEQFF
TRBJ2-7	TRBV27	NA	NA	TGTGCCAGCACGGGGGGCAGGGGAGGCGAGCAGTACTTC	CASTGGRGGEQYF
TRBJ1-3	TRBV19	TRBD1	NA	TGTGCCAGTAGTATAGCTGGGACAGGTTCGAGCTCTGGAAACACCATATATTTT	CASSIAGTGSSSGNTIYF
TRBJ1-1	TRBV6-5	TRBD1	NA	TGTGCCAGCAGGAGGGCGGACAGGCTGAACACTGAAGCTTTCTTT	CASRRADRLNTEAFF
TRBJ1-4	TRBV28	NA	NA	TGTGCCAGTCACTCCGTGGGGCAGGGGAATGAAAAACTGTTTTTT	CASHSVGQGNEKLFF
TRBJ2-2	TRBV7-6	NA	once	TGTGCCAGCAGCTTAGAGGTTCAGGGGAGTAAGCTGTTTTTT	CASSLEVQGSKLFF
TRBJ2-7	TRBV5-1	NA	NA	TGCGCCAGCAGCTGGGCCGGCGCAGGGGTAATTGACGAGCAGTACTTC	CASSWAGAGVIDEQYF
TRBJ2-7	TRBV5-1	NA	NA	TGCGCCAGCAGCTTGGGACAGTTGTACGAGCAGTACTTC	CASSLGQLYEQYF
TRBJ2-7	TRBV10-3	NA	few	TGTGCCATCAGTGAGCCTCAGGGCTTCTCCTACGAGCAGTACTTC	CAISEPQGFSYEQYF
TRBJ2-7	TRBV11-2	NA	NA	TGTGCCAGCAGGGAAGGACTACCTCCGACCTACGAGCAGTACTTC	CASREGLPPTYEQYF
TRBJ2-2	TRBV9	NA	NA	TGTGCCAGCAGCGTAGTAGAGAGGACCGGGGAGCTGTTTTTT	CASSVVERTGELFF
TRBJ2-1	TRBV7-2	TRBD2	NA	TGTGCCAGCAGCTTATGGGCTAGCGGGGGCTCCAATGAGCAGTTCTTC	CASSLWASGGSNEQFF
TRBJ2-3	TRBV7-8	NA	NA	TGTGCCAGCAGCAGAGCTGCGGCAGATACGCAGTATTTT	CASSRAAADTQYF
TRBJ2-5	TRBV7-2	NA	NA	TGTGCCAGCAGCTTTAACTACCAAGAGACCCAGTACTTC	CASSFNYQETQYF
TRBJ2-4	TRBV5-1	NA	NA	TGCGCCAGCAGCTTAATGGAGCGCGCCAAAAACATTCAGTACTTC	CASSLMERAKNIQYF
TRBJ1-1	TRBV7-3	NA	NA	TGTGCCAGCAGCTTAACTCCCGCAGGGAGGACTGAAGCTTTCTTT	CASSLTPAGRTEAFF